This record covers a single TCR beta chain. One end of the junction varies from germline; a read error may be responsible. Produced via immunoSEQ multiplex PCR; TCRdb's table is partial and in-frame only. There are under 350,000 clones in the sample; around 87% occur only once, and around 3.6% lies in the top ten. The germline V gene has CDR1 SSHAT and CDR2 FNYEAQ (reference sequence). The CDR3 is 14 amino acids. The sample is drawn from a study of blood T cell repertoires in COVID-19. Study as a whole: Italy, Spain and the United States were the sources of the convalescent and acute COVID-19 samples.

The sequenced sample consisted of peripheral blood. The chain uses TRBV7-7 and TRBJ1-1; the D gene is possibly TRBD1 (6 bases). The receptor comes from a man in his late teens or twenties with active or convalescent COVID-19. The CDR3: CASSPNGQMAEAFF. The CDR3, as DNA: TGTGCTAGCAGCCCGAACGGACAGATGGCGGAAGCTTTCTTT.